This T cell receptor (beta chain) came from a study of T-cell reconstitution after alpha-beta-depleted transplantation in children. The CDR3 is made up of 16 amino acids. Trimming cost V 2 bases and J 3 bases, with 13 bases left between them. Using unique molecular identifiers, the investigators prepared the TCRbeta library. MiXCR was run by TCRdb on the PCR reads, yielding one entry per CDR3 protein. The sample contains fewer than 1 million distinct CDR3 sequences, approximately 15% of which appear only once. Findings and limits, study-wide: Several patients had high TCRbeta diversity at day 60; it came from surviving recipient T cells and thymic progenitors. Newly produced T cells mostly provided counts and TCRbeta diversity after one year, as hyperexpanded clones declined. Expanded graft clones, several hundred of them, were reportedly the source of alpha-beta T cells about two months after transplant.

The sample holds a few counts of this clonotype. Antigen specificity is unknown. The chain uses TRBV12-3 or TRBV12-4 and TRBJ2-2; tentative D call: TRBD1 (6 bases). The TCR originated in a male patient aged 10-17 years who had a stem cell transplant for acute lymphoblastic leukemia, so the T cells may come from the graft donor. The sample consisted of PBMCs, mostly from graft donor cells, taken 360 days after TCRalphabeta/CD19-depleted stem cell transplant. Here the CDR3 reads CASSLRQGRDTGELFF. CDR3 bases: TGTGCCAGCAGTTTAAGGCAGGGGCGGGACACCGGGGAGCTGTTTTTT.